The 3 T cell receptor beta chains in this list originate from one sample, sequenced in a study of identical twins' blood T cells. TCRdb processed the 5' RACE reads anew with MiXCR; each CDR3 protein has one entry. Counted here are hundreds of thousands of distinct CDR3 sequences, more than 25% occurring once; the ten biggest clones make up roughly 5.5%. The specimen sequenced was PBMCs. The receptors were gathered from a woman aged 18-50 years in good health.

The table lists this clonotype with a few counts. This rearrangement joins TRBV29-1 to TRBJ1-1; TRBD1 aligns across 8 bases. The CDR3 has 13 residues. The V segment lost 6 bases and the J segment 0 bases; nucleotides outside the gene matches: 3. The germline V gene has CDR1 SQVTM and CDR2 ANQGSEA. The CDR3 nucleotides read TGCAGCGTCACGACAGGGGTGAACACTGAAGCTTTCTTT. Its translation: CSVTTGVNTEAFF.

This clonotype appeared a few times. The V call is TRBV29-1, the J call TRBJ2-1, with no clear D. V gave up 6 bases and J gave up 10 bases, with 10 bases separating them. The CDR3 extends over 10 amino acids. The germline gives CDR1 SQVTM, CDR2 ANQGSEA. The CDR3 region has the DNA TGCAGCGTGCACTTATCGGAGCAGTTCTTC. It is translated as CSVHLSEQFF.

V usage is TRBV5-1 and J usage is TRBJ2-1; D ambiguous. The CDR3 consists of 15 residues. Germline V lookup: CDR1 SGHRS, CDR2 YFSETQ. The V end lost 0 bases, the J end lost 8 bases, and 15 bases lay between the germline ends. CDR3: CASSLGDTMGDEQFF. CDR3 sequence (DNA): TGCGCCAGCAGCTTGGGTGATACAATGGGCGATGAGCAGTTCTTC.